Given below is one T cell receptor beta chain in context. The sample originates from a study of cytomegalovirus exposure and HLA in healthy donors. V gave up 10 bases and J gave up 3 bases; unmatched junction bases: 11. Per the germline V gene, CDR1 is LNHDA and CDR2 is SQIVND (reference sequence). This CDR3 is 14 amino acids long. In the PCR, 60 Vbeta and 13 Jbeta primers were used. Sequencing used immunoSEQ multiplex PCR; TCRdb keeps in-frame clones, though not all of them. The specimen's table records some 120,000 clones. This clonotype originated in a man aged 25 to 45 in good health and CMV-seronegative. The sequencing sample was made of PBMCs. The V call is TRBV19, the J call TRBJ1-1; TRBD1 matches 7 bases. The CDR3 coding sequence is TGTGCCACCTCAGGGGGGCTAACGGACACTGAAGCTTTCTTT. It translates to CATSGGLTDTEAFF. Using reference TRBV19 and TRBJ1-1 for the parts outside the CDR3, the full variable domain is DGGITQSPKYLFRKEGQNVTLSCEQNLNHDAMYWYRQDPGQGLRLIYYSQIVNDFQKGDIAEGYSVSREKKESFPLTVTSAQKNPTAFYLCATSGGLTDTEAFFGQGTRLTVV.